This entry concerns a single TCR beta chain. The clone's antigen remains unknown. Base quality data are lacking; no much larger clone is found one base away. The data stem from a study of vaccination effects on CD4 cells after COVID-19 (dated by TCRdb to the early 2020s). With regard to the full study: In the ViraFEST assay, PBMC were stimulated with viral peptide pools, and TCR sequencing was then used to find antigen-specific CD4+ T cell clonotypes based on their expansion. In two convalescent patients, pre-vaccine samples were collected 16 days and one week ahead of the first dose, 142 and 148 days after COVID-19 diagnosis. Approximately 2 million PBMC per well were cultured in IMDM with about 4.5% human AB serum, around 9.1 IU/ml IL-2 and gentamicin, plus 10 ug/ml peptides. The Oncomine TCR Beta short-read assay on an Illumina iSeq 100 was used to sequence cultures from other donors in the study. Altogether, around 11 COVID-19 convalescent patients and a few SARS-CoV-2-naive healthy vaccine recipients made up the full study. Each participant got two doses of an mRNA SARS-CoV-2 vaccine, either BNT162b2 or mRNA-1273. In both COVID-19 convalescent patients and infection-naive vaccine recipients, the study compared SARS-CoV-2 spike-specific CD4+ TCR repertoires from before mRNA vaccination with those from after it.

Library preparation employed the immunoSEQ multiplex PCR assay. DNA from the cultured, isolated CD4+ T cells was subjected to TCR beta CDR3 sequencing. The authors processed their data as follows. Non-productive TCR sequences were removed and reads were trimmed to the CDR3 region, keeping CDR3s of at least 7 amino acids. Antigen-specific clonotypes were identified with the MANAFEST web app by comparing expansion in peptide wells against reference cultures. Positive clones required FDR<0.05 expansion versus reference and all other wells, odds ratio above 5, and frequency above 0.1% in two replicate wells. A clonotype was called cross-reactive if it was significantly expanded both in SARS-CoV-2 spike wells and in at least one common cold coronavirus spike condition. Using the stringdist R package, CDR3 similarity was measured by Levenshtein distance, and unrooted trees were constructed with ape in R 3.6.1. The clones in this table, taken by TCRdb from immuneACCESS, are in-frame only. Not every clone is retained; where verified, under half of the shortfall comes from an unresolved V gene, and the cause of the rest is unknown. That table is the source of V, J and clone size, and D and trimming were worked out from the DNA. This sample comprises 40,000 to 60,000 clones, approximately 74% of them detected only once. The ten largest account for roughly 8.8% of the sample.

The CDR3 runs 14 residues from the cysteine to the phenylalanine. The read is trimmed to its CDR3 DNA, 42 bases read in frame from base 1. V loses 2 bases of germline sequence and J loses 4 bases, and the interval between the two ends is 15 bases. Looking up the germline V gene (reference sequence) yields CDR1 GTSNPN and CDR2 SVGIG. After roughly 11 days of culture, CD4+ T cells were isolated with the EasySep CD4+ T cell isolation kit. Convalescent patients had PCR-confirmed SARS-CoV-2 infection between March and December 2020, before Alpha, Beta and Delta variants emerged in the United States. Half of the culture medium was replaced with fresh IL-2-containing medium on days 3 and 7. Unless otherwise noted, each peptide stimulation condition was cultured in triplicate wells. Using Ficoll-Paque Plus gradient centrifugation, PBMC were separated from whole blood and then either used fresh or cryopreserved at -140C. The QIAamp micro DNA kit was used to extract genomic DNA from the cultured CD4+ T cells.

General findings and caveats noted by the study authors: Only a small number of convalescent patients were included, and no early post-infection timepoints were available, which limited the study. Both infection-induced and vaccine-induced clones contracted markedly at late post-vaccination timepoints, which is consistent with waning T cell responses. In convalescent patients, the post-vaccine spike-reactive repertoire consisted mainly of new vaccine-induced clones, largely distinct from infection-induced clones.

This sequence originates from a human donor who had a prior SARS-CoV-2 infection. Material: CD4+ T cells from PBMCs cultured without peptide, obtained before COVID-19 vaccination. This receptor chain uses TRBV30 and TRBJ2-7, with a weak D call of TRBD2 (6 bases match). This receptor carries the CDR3 CAWSRAPGGYEQYF. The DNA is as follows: TGTGCCTGGAGTAGAGCCCCCGGGGGTTACGAGCAGTACTTC.